Included here is one T cell receptor beta chain sequence, with context. Its antigen is undetermined. The V gene's germline CDR1 is SGHAT and CDR2 FQNNGV. This CDR3 is 14 amino acids long. V was pared by 3 bases and J by 4 bases, with 12 bases between. The sample originates from a study of T cell responses to AZD1222 COVID-19 vaccine. The repertoire was sequenced with immunoSEQ multiplex PCR; TCRdb's copy has only in-frame clones and lacks some. The sample carries about 140,000 clones, 85% to 95% recorded once. General study results and limits: At baseline, seropositivity was found in only a handful of AZD1222 recipients. Researchers took repertoire samples only after the peak T cell response had come.

The specimen was peripheral blood, collected on day 0 of MenACWY control vaccination. The source is an adult in good health. The chain recombines TRBV11-2 with TRBJ1-2; possibly TRBD1 for D (6 bases). This chain's CDR3 is CASSFRGASYGYTF. The DNA for the CDR3 is TGTGCCAGCAGCTTCCGGGGGGCGAGCTATGGCTACACCTTC. Looking up the rest from reference TRBV11-2 and TRBJ1-2 gives the full variable domain: EAGVAQSPRYKIIEKRQSVAFWCNPISGHATLYWYQQILGQGPKLLIQFQNNGVVDDSQLPKDRFSAERLKGVDSTLKIQPAKLEDSAVYLCASSFRGASYGYTFGSGTRLTVV.